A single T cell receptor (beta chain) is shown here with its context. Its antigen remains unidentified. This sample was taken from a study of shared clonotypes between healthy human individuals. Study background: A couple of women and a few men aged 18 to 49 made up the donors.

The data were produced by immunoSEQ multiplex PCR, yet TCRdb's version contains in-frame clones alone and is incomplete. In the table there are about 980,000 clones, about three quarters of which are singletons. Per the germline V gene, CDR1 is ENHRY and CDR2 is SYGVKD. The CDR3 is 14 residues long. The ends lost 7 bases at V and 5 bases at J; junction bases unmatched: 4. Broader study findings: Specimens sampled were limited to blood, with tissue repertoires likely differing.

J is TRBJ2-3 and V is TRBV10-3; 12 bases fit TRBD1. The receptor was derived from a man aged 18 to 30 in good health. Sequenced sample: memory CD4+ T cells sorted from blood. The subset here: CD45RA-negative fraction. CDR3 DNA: TGTGCCATCAAGGGGACAGGGGGCTTAGATACGCAGTATTTT. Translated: CAIKGTGGLDTQYF.